This TCR beta chain was recorded in a study of OX40 agonist ivuxolimab in advanced cancers. Overall study: Each patient was given ivuxolimab into a vein every 2 weeks, at 0.01 to 10 mg/kg.

Produced via immunoSEQ multiplex PCR; TCRdb's table is partial and in-frame only. Altogether 82,000 or so clones are present, more than 90% being singletons, with the ten largest covering about 0.7%. The V gene lost 5 bases and the J gene lost 6 bases, with 20 bases spanning the gap. Germline CDR1 and CDR2: SNHLY and FYNNEI. The CDR3 spans 15 residues. The V call is TRBV2, the J call TRBJ2-7, with D maybe TRBD1 (5 bases). The clonotype was recovered from an adult with an advanced solid tumor such as melanoma, head and neck, liver or kidney cancer. Material: CD4+ or CD8+ T cells sorted from blood, obtained in a trial of the OX40 agonist ivuxolimab. The CDR3 nucleotides read TGTGCCAGCAGTAAACCCAGGGAATCGGATCGCGAGCAGTACTTC. Amino acids: CASSKPRESDREQYF.